This entry concerns a single TCR beta chain. In its sample, this clone was seen once. Its binding antigen is unknown. No base quality values were provided; no much bigger clone lies one nucleotide off. To prepare the library, the immunoSEQ multiplex PCR assay was applied. The hsTCRB Kit was used according to the manufacturer's protocol to amplify rearranged TCR beta chain sequences. An Illumina MiSeq was used to sequence the TCRB libraries. The authors processed their data as follows. The kit vendor's proprietary platform handled demultiplexing, trimming and gene mapping. TCRdb obtained this table from immuneACCESS and retained in-frame rearrangements with V and J assigned. These tables miss some clones; where compared with another copy, unresolved V genes account for less than half of the shortfall, and the remainder is unexplained. V and J calls plus clone size are reproduced from that table; the DNA served to infer D and trimming. Here the sample has around 31,000 clones; 81% occur a single time. Of the sample, 15% is held by the ten largest clones.

The data belong to a study of a mutant IDH1 vaccine in newly diagnosed glioma (dated by TCRdb to about 2021). In the study overall: In the chemotherapy-containing groups, vaccination started alongside temozolomide cycles, whereas in patients who had radiotherapy alone it started 4-6 weeks after radiotherapy. Peripheral blood was collected at six visits: V03 (baseline), V05, V07, V10, V12 and V13. Of the roughly 33 treated patients, roughly 62% were male and approximately 40% were female, and the mean age was approximately 37 years. Prior to enrollment, patients had been given standard therapy consisting of radiotherapy alone, temozolomide alone, or radiochemotherapy with temozolomide, with the combination given to most patients. Longitudinal TCRB deep sequencing was performed for roughly 27 treated patients wherever samples were available for exploratory analyses. The week-35 safety follow-up was designated visit V12, and the week-47 end of study was designated visit V13. What the research found in general, with its limitations: It was noted by the authors that analyses of patient blood samples could not be reproduced owing to sample limitations. Availability determined which PBMC samples were chosen for TCRB deep sequencing. Immune responses induced by the vaccine were seen in more than 85% of patients across multiple MHC alleles. Pseudoprogression seemed to be unrelated to changes in the top peripheral T cell clonotypes found by TCRB sequencing.

Taken from cysteine to phenylalanine, the CDR3 has 13 residues. Left in the record is the CDR3 DNA by itself, 39 bases read in frame from the first base. The germline V gene (reference sequence) yields MNHNY for CDR1 and SVGAGI for CDR2. Trimmed from V: 5 bases; trimmed from J: 10 bases; junction bases lacking a gene match: 8. Interpreted using the paper, the time point label stands for: week 35, safety follow-up. Each vaccine dose was 300 ug of a 20-mer mutant IDH1 peptide in Montanide, given subcutaneously with topical imiquimod. Across visits V03 through V10, patients got a total of eight vaccinations, given in weeks 1, 3, 5, 7, 11, 15, 19 and 23. All donors had newly diagnosed IDH1-mutant astrocytomas of WHO grade 3 or 4 that showed loss of nuclear ATRX. The samples were drawn from NOA16, a multicentre, single-arm, open-label phase I trial in Germany that tested a mutant IDH1 peptide vaccine in humans for the first time. The DNeasy Blood and Tissue Kit was used to extract genomic DNA from EDTA blood for TCRB sequencing.

This sequence was found in a man aged 25-45 years with glioma. The chain is encoded by TRBV6-6 joined to TRBJ1-2, with TRBD1 identical over 9 junction bases. Specimen: PBMCs, collected from a glioma patient whose treatment included an IDH1 peptide vaccine. CDR3 region: CASSATGQGLYTF. The sequence in DNA is TGTGCCAGCAGTGCCACAGGACAGGGGCTCTACACCTTC.